The present TCR beta chain was sequenced within a study of cytomegalovirus exposure and HLA in healthy donors. The PCR was carried out with 60 Vbeta primers and 13 Jbeta primers. The repertoire was sequenced with immunoSEQ multiplex PCR; TCRdb's copy has only in-frame clones and lacks some. The data hold around 65,000 clones, with around 80% observed a single time. About this clone itself: Its target is unknown.

Per the germline V gene, CDR1 is SGHTA and CDR2 is FQGNSA. There are 14 residues in the CDR3. V was clipped by 5 bases and J by 10 bases; unmatched bases: 11. Study observations and caveats: Productive status was seen about 87% or about 30% of the time for most TCR beta V segments in an earlier analysis. There were fewer than 200 TCR beta chains listed as cytomegalovirus-associated. In a later analysis, CMV-associated beta chains were mostly HLA-associated, it appeared. A link between a missense DCLRE1C variant and TCR beta V- and J-gene trimming emerged from a later analysis.

This clonotype originated in a woman aged 25 to 39 in good health and CMV-seronegative. The chain couples TRBV7-2 to TRBJ2-1; 7 bases are a match to TRBD2. The sample was PBMCs. Here the CDR3 DNA reads TGTGCCAGCAGCCCCGGATCTAGGGAGGGCGAGCAGTTCTTC. Translation: CASSPGSREGEQFF.